Shown below are 4 T cell receptor beta chains from a single sample sequenced in a study of response to subunit inactivated influenza vaccine. TCRdb reanalysed the RT-PCR reads using MiXCR and keeps one entry per CDR3 protein. The sample has more than 550,000 distinct CDR3 sequences, 10% to 15% seen once; the top ten hold 10%. Sequenced here: PBMCs from blood, sampled on the day of vaccination. These receptors all stem from a man aged 45-65 years who received an inactivated influenza vaccine.

This clonotype has a count of ten or more. The CDR3, as DNA: TGCAGCGCCCGGACAGGAACGGCTGGGACCTACGAGCAGTACTTC. Its translation is CSARTGTAGTYEQYF. This chain joins TRBV29-1 and TRBJ2-7; 7 nucleotides line up with TRBD1. Per the germline V gene, CDR1 is SQVTM and CDR2 is ANQGSEA. CDR3 length: 15 amino acids. The ends lost 7 bases at V and 2 bases at J; junction bases unmatched: 14.

In its sample, this clonotype was seen many times. The chain couples TRBV20-1 to TRBJ2-5, with 8 bases lining up with TRBD1. Germline CDR1 and CDR2: DFQATT and SNEGSKA (reference sequence). The CDR3 runs 14 residues. V dropped 1 base and J dropped 0; count of bases not matched to a gene: 1. CDR3 in amino acids: CSARGQGNQETQYF. As DNA, the CDR3 is TGCAGTGCTAGAGGACAGGGGAACCAAGAGACCCAGTACTTC.

In its sample, this clonotype was seen a few times. The CDR3 region has the DNA TGCGCCAGCAGCTTGGTCGGACAGGGGGCTTTCTCTGGGGCCAACGTCCTGACTTTC. It encodes CASSLVGQGAFSGANVLTF. The chain recombines TRBV5-1 with TRBJ2-6; 11 bases are shared with TRBD1. Germline assignment: CDR1 SGHRS and CDR2 YFSETQ. The CDR3 totals 19 residues. After removal of 0 bases from V and 0 bases from J, the junction contained 5 bases not matched to a gene.

This clonotype appeared a few times. The V gene is TRBV6-5, the J gene TRBJ2-1, with D possibly being TRBD2 (5 bases). This CDR3 region has 15 residues. Trimming stripped 0 bases from V and 7 bases from J, with 13 bases between. Germline V gene lookup returns CDR1 MNHEY and CDR2 SVGAGI. In DNA, the CDR3 is TGTGCCAGCAGTTACTCGGTTTCTAGCTCTAATGAGCAGTTCTTC. This translates into CASSYSVSSSNEQFF.